This T cell receptor beta chain is drawn from a study of PD-1 blockade in classical Hodgkin lymphoma. Study outcomes and limitations: CD4+ TCR diversity, unlike CD8+, rose significantly by C4D1. The causes of the repertoire differences, possibly disease activity or prior therapy, remain undefined. Some patients started nivolumab under 1 year after ASCT, and they were excluded.

Worth noting for this clone: Its antigen is unidentified.

Sequencing used immunoSEQ multiplex PCR; TCRdb keeps in-frame clones, though not all of them. The sample lists approximately 29,000 clones; about four fifths were seen once. Trimming took 1 base from V and 7 from J; bases not matched to a gene: 5. CDR1 and CDR2 (germline): SGHTA, FQGNSA. The CDR3 sequence is 16 residues long. Sample time point: cycle 4 day 1 (C4D1), after more than five weeks of nivolumab. In every patient, relapse followed autologous stem cell transplantation, while exposure to brentuximab vedotin differed. Sequencing was performed on peripheral blood mononuclear cells (PBMCs), taken before the fourth cycle of nivolumab. The sequence came from a human donor with classical Hodgkin lymphoma. The chain joins TRBV7-2 to TRBJ2-1; 12 nucleotides match TRBD2. In DNA, the CDR3 is TGTGCCAGCAGCTTAGGGCTAGCGGGGGGGTTTAATGAGCAGTTCTTC. This encodes CASSLGLAGGFNEQFF.